Reported below is one TCR beta chain. The sample belongs to a study of blood T cell repertoires in COVID-19. Study overall: Acute and convalescent COVID-19 samples came from the United States, Italy and Spain. Sources were T cells, B-cell-depleted T cells, or PBMCs; the material itself was cDNA or gDNA.

In the authors' methods: Amplification of reference gene primers was used by the study to estimate nucleated cell counts. Generated by immunoSEQ multiplex PCR, the TCRdb table keeps only in-frame clones and is missing some. The V and J calls and clone size are taken from that table; D and trimming were inferred from the DNA. The sample shows some 100,000 clones, 70% to 90% of them seen only once. V shed 8 bases and J shed 1 base, with 14 bases lying between them. Per the germline V gene, CDR1 is MNHEY and CDR2 is SMNVEV (reference sequence). This CDR3 spans 14 amino acids. The rearrangement links TRBV27 to TRBJ1-1, with D hard to call. Material: peripheral blood. The sequence derives from a woman aged 55-70 years with acute or convalescent COVID-19. The CDR3 sequence is CASANLGPNTEAFF. Written as DNA, the CDR3 is TGTGCCAGCGCGAACCTCGGTCCGAACACTGAAGCTTTCTTT.